This T cell receptor (beta chain) was observed in a study of CD8+ T cells in alopecia areata. Study results and limitations: Persistence in scalp and blood during tofacitinib was observed for many expanded lesional clones.

The treatment is: oral pan-JAK inhibitor, 5-10 mg twice daily. This clone was detected once. No antigen is known for it. The CDR3 consists of 14 residues. V was clipped by 0 bases and J by 10 bases, with 12 bases between them. Germline V gene lookup returns CDR1 KGHSH and CDR2 LQKENI. It was cDNA, reverse transcribed from extracted RNA, that served as the sequencing template. Only in-frame clones appear in the TCRdb table, and some are missing; sequencing was by immunoSEQ multiplex PCR. The sample includes roughly 200,000 clones, less than 50% of them seen just once. V and J are TRBV18 and TRBJ2-2; D remains unclear. The TCR sequence derives from a human donor with alopecia areata. The specimen was CD4+ T cells sorted from blood, collected at approximately week 36, from a patient treated with tofacitinib. The CDR3 loop is CASSPPNSGMELFF. CDR3 bases: TGTGCCAGCTCACCACCAAACAGTGGAATGGAGCTGTTTTTT.